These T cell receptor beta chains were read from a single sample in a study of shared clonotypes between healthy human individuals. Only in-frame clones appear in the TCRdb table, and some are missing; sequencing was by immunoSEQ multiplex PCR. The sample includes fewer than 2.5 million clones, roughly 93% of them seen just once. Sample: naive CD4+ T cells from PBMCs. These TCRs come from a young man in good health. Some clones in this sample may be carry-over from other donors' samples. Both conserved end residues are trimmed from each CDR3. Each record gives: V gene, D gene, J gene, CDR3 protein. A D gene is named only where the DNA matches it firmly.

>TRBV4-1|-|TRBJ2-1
ASSRAGPMGNEQF
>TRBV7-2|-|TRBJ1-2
ASSLRRGFAGYT
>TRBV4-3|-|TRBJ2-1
ASSQEYRYNEQF
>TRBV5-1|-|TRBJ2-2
ASSSLPDMDTGELF
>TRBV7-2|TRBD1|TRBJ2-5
ASSLVGTGEETQY
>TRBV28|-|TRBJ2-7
ASRTITGGHYEQY
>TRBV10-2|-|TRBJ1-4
ASFSQATNEKLF
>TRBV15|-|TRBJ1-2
ATSRPGQTYGYT
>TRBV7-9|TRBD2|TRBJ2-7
ASSRGGREQY
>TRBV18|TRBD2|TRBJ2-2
ASSPLSAGEWELF
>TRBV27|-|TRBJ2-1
ASSFSRDSLSYNEQF
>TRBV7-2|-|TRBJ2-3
ASSLGFWDGYTDTQY
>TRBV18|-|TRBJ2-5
ASSRAGEETQY
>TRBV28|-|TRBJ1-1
ASSLNRRGQAEAF
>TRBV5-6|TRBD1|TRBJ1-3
ASSRDRSSGNTIY
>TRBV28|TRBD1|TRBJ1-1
ASSALSRDRTEAF
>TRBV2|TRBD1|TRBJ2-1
ASTGTGGYNEQF
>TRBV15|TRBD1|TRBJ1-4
ATSPSRGGAGEKLF
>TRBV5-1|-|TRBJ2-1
ASSLNVGSYNEQF
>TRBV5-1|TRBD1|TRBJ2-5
ASSYEIRGRQETQY
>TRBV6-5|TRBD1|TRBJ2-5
ASSYSGQGKETQY
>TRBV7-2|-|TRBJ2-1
ASSLAFYNEQF
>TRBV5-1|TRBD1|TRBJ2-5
ASSQGATLETQY
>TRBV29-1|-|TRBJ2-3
SVGLLTDTQY
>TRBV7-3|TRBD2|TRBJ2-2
ASSPGGSGWGGELF
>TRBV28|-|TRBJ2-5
ASRTGQRRETQY
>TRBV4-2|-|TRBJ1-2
ASSQDPSDYGYT
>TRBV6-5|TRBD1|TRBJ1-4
ASAYAGTGLEKLF
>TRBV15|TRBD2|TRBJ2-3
ATSRDQSGGIDTQY
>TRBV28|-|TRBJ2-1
ASSLWLTGSYNEQF
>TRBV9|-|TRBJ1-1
ASSVAVNTEAF
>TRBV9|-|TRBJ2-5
ASSVGAGVQETQY
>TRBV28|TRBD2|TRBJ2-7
ASSLAGETYEQY
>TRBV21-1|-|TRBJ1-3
ASTQWGTTPCSGNTIY
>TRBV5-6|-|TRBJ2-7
ASSLGYAYEQY
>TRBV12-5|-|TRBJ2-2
ASRQLNTGELF
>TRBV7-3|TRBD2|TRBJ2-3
ASSPRLAGGTDTQY
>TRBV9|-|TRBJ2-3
ASSVGFTSAADTQY
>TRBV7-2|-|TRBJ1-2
ASSLGVSRGYT
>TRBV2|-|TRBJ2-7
ASKVQEDSYEQY
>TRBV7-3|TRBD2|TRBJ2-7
ASSLTPLAGENEQY
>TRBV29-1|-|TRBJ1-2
SVEERPASGGYT
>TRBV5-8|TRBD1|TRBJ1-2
ASSLEYGTGGGIGYT
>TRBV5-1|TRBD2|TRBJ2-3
ASSLGAGAQADTQY
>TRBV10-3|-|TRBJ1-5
AIAEVNQPQH